The rows below give T cell receptor beta chains drawn from one sample of a study of T cells in Graves' hyperthyroidism and ophthalmopathy. TCRdb re-analysed the multiplex PCR reads in MiXCR, keeping a single row per CDR3 protein. Seen here are around 100,000 distinct CDR3 sequences, around 50% observed once, and the top ten hold roughly 24%. Sequencing used blood. These receptors came from a man aged 35 to 55 with Graves' hyperthyroidism. The conserved cysteine and the conserved F or W are not part of the CDR3 here. Each record gives: CDR3 protein, D gene, V gene, J gene. The D gene is left open where the match is weak.

SARRTGGASNEKLF,TRBD1,TRBV20-1,TRBJ1-4
SVKEPIGLGRRETQY,-,TRBV29-1,TRBJ2-5
SARDGRGGPGEQY,TRBD2,TRBV20-1,TRBJ2-7
SARRTGGVHQPQH,TRBD1,TRBV20-1,TRBJ1-5
ASNYRGGAYGELF,-,TRBV3-2,TRBJ2-2
ASSVVVSYEQY,-,TRBV9,TRBJ2-7
ASSLGMAGGNNEQF,-,TRBV7-9,TRBJ2-1
AWSGIGNEQY,-,TRBV30,TRBJ2-7
ASSLDSEDQPQH,-,TRBV5-1,TRBJ1-5
ASSSLLVNSPLH,-,TRBV5-5,TRBJ1-6
ASREADVYEQY,-,TRBV6-1,TRBJ2-7
ASSPRGLLSNQPQH,-,TRBV12-3/TRBV12-4,TRBJ1-5
ASSSNRAKDPYEQY,-,TRBV6-4,TRBJ2-7
ASSLVLGTQY,-,TRBV7-8,TRBJ2-5
ASRHRGGIQY,TRBD2,TRBV7-6,TRBJ2-4
ASSETGELF,-,TRBV2,TRBJ2-2
ASKQGSLNTGELS,-,TRBV11-3,TRBJ2-2